These 27 T cell receptor beta chains originate from one sample sequenced in a study of blood T cell repertoires in COVID-19. Method: immunoSEQ multiplex PCR; TCRdb's copy keeps in-frame clones and lacks some. The table records under 250,000 clones, 85% of them present only once. Material: peripheral blood. Receptors were obtained from a man between 50 and 59 years old with COVID-19, enrolled during active disease.

V gene TRBV2 combines with J gene TRBJ1-3, with 8 positions matching TRBD1. Trimming cost V 0 bases and J 1 base; bases outside gene matches: 8. Germline V gives CDR1 SNHLY, CDR2 FYNNEI. CDR3 length: 18 residues. The CDR3 loop reads CASSEALDREESGNTIYF. In nucleotides, the CDR3 is TGTGCCAGCAGTGAAGCCCTGGACAGGGAGGAATCTGGAAACACCATATATTTT. Using reference TRBV2 and TRBJ1-3 for the parts outside the CDR3, the full variable domain is EPEVTQTPSHQVTQMGQEVILRCVPISNHLYFYWYRQILGQKVEFLVSFYNNEISEKSEIFDDQFSVERPDGSNFTLKIRSTKLEDSAMYFCASSEALDREESGNTIYFGEGSWLTVV.

This clone was seen only once. This chain uses TRBV18 with TRBJ2-3, with D tentatively TRBD1 (6 bases). Trimming shortened V by 2 bases and J by 4 bases, and 10 bases separated the two germline ends. Germline-derived CDR1 and CDR2 are KGHSH and LQKENI. The CDR3 runs to 14 residues. For the CDR3, the DNA is TGTGCCAGCTCACCATGGGGGCAGGCAGATACGCAGTATTTT. It specifies CASSPWGQADTQYF. Filled out from reference TRBV18 and TRBJ2-3, the complete variable domain reads NAGVMQNPRHLVRRRGQEARLRCSPMKGHSHVYWYRQLPEEGLKFMVYLQKENIIDESGMPKERFSAEFPKEGPSILRIQQVVRGDSAAYFCASSPWGQADTQYFGPGTRLTVL.

The gene calls are TRBV7-3 and TRBJ2-3; a weak D match, TRBD1 (5 bases). Trimming pared 5 bases from V and 4 bases from J, leaving 10 bases between. Germline V gene sequence: CDR1 SGHTA, CDR2 FQGTGA. CDR3 size: 13 residues. CDR3: CASSRKGPDTQYF. The CDR3 DNA follows: TGTGCCAGCAGCAGAAAGGGGCCAGATACGCAGTATTTT.

Only one count was recorded for this clone. The gene calls are TRBV11-2 and TRBJ2-3; 11 bases map to TRBD2. The germline CDR1 and CDR2 sequences are SGHAT and FQNNGV. Trimming took 0 bases from V and 2 from J; bases not matched to a gene: 7. The CDR3 extends over 18 amino acids. The DNA of the CDR3 is TGTGCCAGCAGCTTAGAAAATAGCGGGGGGGCCCCCACAGATACGCAGTATTTT. Its translation: CASSLENSGGAPTDTQYF.

This sequence joins TRBV15 and TRBJ2-3; the D is unclear. The CDR3 is 15 residues long. V was clipped by 0 bases and J by 1 base, with 8 bases between them. Germline CDR1 LNHNV, CDR2 YYDKDF (reference sequence). The CDR3 reads CATSRDLLGTDTQYF. CDR3 DNA sequence: TGTGCCACCAGCAGAGATTTACTTGGCACAGATACGCAGTATTTT.

This chain connects TRBV28 to TRBJ2-7, with 8 bases fitting TRBD1. The germline V gene has CDR1 MDHEN and CDR2 SYDVKM. J lost 5 bases, V lost 3 bases, and 6 bases had no gene match. The CDR3 length is 14 residues. The CDR3 DNA follows: TGTGCCAGCAGTTTGTACAGGGGGAAAAACGAGCAGTACTTC. Its protein product is CASSLYRGKNEQYF. Variable domain in full (rest from reference TRBV28 and TRBJ2-7): DVKVTQSSRYLVKRTGEKVFLECVQDMDHENMFWYRQDPGLGLRLIYFSYDVKMKEKGDIPEGYSVSREKKERFSLILESASTNQTSMYLCASSLYRGKNEQYFGPGTRLTVT.

V usage is TRBV2 and J usage is TRBJ1-5; TRBD1 aligns across 7 bases. J lost 5 bases, V lost 0 bases, and 4 bases had no gene match. Germline loops: CDR1 SNHLY, CDR2 FYNNEI. This CDR3 has 15 amino acids. CDR3 coding DNA: TGTGCCAGCAGTGAAGCGCCAGGGGGATATCAGCCCCAGCATTTT. The encoded protein is CASSEAPGGYQPQHF.

The chain recombines TRBV5-1 with TRBJ2-7; 9 bases align to TRBD1. Germline V lookup: CDR1 SGHRS, CDR2 YFSETQ. CDR3 size: 13 residues. V was clipped by 4 bases and J by 4 bases; unmatched bases: 3. The CDR3 protein is CASSGDRVYEQYF. The CDR3 DNA sequence: TGCGCCAGCAGCGGGGACAGGGTGTACGAGCAGTACTTC.

The J gene is TRBJ2-3, the V gene TRBV6-7, with TRBD2 identical over 9 bases. TRBV6-7 counts as an open reading frame of uncertain function. The junction had 8 bases not matched to a gene; V was cut back by 5 bases and J by 2 bases. The CDR3 has 16 amino acids. The CDR3 DNA sequence: TGTGCCAGCAGTCACGAGATAGCGGGGGACACAGATACGCAGTATTTT. Translated: CASSHEIAGDTDTQYF.

J is TRBJ1-3 and V is TRBV6-5; D may be TRBD1 (5 bases). Germline CDR1 is MNHEY and CDR2 is SVGAGI. The V and J ends lost 8 bases and 7 bases respectively, with 15 bases between them. The CDR3 length is 13 residues. The CDR3 nucleotides are TGTGCCAGCGAAGAGGCAGGGAGGAACACCATATATTTT. Its translation is CASEEAGRNTIYF.

J is TRBJ2-6 and V is TRBV19; 7 bases align to TRBD1. The CDR3 sequence is 18 residues long. Losses at the gene ends were 6 bases for V and 0 bases for J; bases not matched to a gene: 11. Looked up from germline, CDR1 is LNHDA and CDR2 is SQIVND (reference sequence). In DNA form, the CDR3 reads TGTGCCAGTAGGACCACCGACAGGGCCCGCTCTGGGGCCAACGTCCTGACTTTC. This codes for CASRTTDRARSGANVLTF.

The rearrangement joins TRBV7-9 to TRBJ2-5; 8 nucleotides line up with TRBD1. V shed 6 bases and J 4 bases; nucleotides not matched to a gene: 10. This CDR3 is 15 amino acids long. The germline CDR1 and CDR2 sequences are SEHNR and FQNEAQ (reference sequence). The CDR3 loop reads CASSLPRTGLETQYF. CDR3 coding DNA: TGTGCCAGCAGTCTCCCCCGGACAGGGTTAGAGACCCAGTACTTC.

Turning to this clone: Different DNA sequences within this sample yield the same CDR3. The chain has TRBV19 and TRBJ1-1; 7 bases map to TRBD1. V was pared by 3 bases and J by 1 base, with 2 bases of the junction left unmatched. Germline V gene sequence: CDR1 LNHDA, CDR2 SQIVND (reference sequence). CDR3 length: 14 amino acids. The CDR3 DNA is TGTGCCAGTAGTATTCAGGGGGGGAACACTGAAGCTTTCTTT. This sequence encodes CASSIQGGNTEAFF.

V gene TRBV5-1 combines with J gene TRBJ2-5, with 8 bases aligning to TRBD2. The CDR3 has 15 amino acids. Germline-derived CDR1 and CDR2 are SGHRS and YFSETQ. The V gene end was trimmed by 1 base and the J gene end by 3 bases; junction bases not matched to a gene: 5. For the CDR3, the DNA is TGCGCCAGCAGCTTGTCTGTCGGGGGGGAAGAGACCCAGTACTTC. This codes for CASSLSVGGEETQYF.

This rearrangement joins TRBV5-1 to TRBJ1-4, with D possibly being TRBD1 (6 bases). The CDR3 is 15 amino acids. Trimming removed 3 bases from V and 6 bases from J, with 15 bases in between. CDR1 and CDR2 (germline): SGHRS, YFSETQ. CDR3 DNA sequence: TGCGCCAGCAGCTGGGACACCTTCAGAGATGAAAAACTGTTTTTT. It encodes CASSWDTFRDEKLFF.

A remark on this clone: This specimen includes other DNA sequences encoding the same CDR3. The V gene is TRBV5-1, the J gene TRBJ2-7; D perhaps matches TRBD2 (5 bases). Germline lookup yields CDR1 SGHRS and CDR2 YFSETQ. The CDR3 length is 12 residues. The V end lost 2 bases, the J end lost 6 bases, and 9 bases lay between the germline ends. The CDR3 DNA is TGCGCCAGCAGCTTATCGGGATTCGAGCAGTACTTC. Its translation is CASSLSGFEQYF.

Only a few counts were recorded for this clone. Other nucleotide sequences from this sample produce the same CDR3. This chain joins TRBV7-3 and TRBJ2-1, with 9 bases fitting TRBD1. Trimming took 3 bases from V and 6 from J; bases not matched to a gene: 0. This CDR3 has 13 residues. From germline, CDR1 is SGHTA and CDR2 FQGTGA. The CDR3 is CASSLTGGNEQFF. The CDR3 coding sequence is TGTGCCAGCAGCTTGACAGGGGGCAATGAGCAGTTCTTC. The full variable domain, in which reference TRBV7-3 and TRBJ2-1 provide the parts outside the CDR3, is GAGVSQTPSNKVTEKGKYVELRCDPISGHTALYWYRQSLGQGPEFLIYFQGTGAADDSGLPNDRFFAVRPEGSVSTLKIQRTERGDSAVYLCASSLTGGNEQFFGPGTRLTVL.

The rearrangement links TRBV25-1 to TRBJ1-6; no clear D. This CDR3 spans 14 amino acids. Trimming shortened V by 6 bases and J by 3 bases, and 9 bases separated the two germline ends. Germline CDR1 reads MGHDK; CDR2 reads SYGVNS. CDR3 nucleotides: TGTGCCAGCAGCACAGAATTCTATAATTCACCCCTCCACTTT. Its translation is CASSTEFYNSPLHF.

The genes are TRBV25-1 and TRBJ1-2; TRBD1 agrees at 7 bases. The germline V gene has CDR1 MGHDK and CDR2 SYGVNS. Losses at the gene ends were 3 bases for V and 0 bases for J; bases not matched to a gene: 1. There are 14 residues in the CDR3. This CDR3 reads CASSETGPNYGYTF. The CDR3, as DNA: TGTGCCAGCAGTGAGACAGGGCCTAACTATGGCTACACCTTC.

This clone showed up just a few times. The chain is built from TRBV4-3 and TRBJ2-6; D not resolved. V lost 2 bases and J lost 0, with 5 bases in between. The CDR3 spans 15 residues. Germline CDR1 and CDR2: LGHNA and YSLEER. The CDR3 region has the DNA TGCGCCAGCAGCCAAATGAGCTCTGGGGCCAACGTCCTGACTTTC. It yields the protein CASSQMSSGANVLTF.

The V and J genes are TRBV18 and TRBJ1-1; 7 bases are shared with TRBD1. The CDR3 contains 15 residues. The ends lost 3 bases at V and 1 base at J; junction bases unmatched: 5. The V gene's germline CDR1 is KGHSH and CDR2 LQKENI. The CDR3 DNA is TGTGCCAGCTCACCTAGGGGACAGACGAACACTGAAGCTTTCTTT. Its translation: CASSPRGQTNTEAFF.

This clone was seen a single time. The rearrangement uses TRBV6-5 and TRBJ1-2; no firm D call. CDR3 length equals 13 residues. Trimming stripped 5 bases from V and 5 bases from J, with 12 bases between. CDR1 and CDR2 from the germline V gene are MNHEY and SVGAGI. Written as DNA, the CDR3 is TGTGCCAGCAGTCAGAGGTTCGGGTATGGCTACACCTTC. Residues: CASSQRFGYGYTF.

This clone was detected once. J is TRBJ2-1 and V is TRBV28; D is uncertain. This CDR3 contains 13 residues. The V and J ends lost 4 bases and 6 bases respectively, with 10 bases between them. Germline lookup yields CDR1 MDHEN and CDR2 SYDVKM. The DNA of the CDR3 is TGTGCCAGCAGTTCGACTGGAATCAATGAGCAGTTCTTC. Protein product: CASSSTGINEQFF. Variable domain in full (rest from reference TRBV28 and TRBJ2-1): DVKVTQSSRYLVKRTGEKVFLECVQDMDHENMFWYRQDPGLGLRLIYFSYDVKMKEKGDIPEGYSVSREKKERFSLILESASTNQTSMYLCASSSTGINEQFFGPGTRLTVL.

This clone was seen once. The chain has TRBV27 and TRBJ2-5; a weak D match, TRBD2 (6 bases). Trimming pared 5 bases from V and 1 base from J, leaving 14 bases between. This CDR3 comprises 15 residues. Germline-derived CDR1 and CDR2 are MNHEY and SMNVEV (reference sequence). The CDR3 spells CASSRGIASQETQYF. The DNA for the CDR3 is TGTGCCAGCAGTCGGGGGATTGCCTCCCAAGAGACCCAGTACTTC.

The gene calls are TRBV7-2 and TRBJ1-3, with D uncertain. CDR1 SGHTA and CDR2 FQGNSA come from the germline V gene. V shed 3 bases and J shed 3 bases, with 9 bases lying between them. The CDR3 extends over 14 amino acids. CDR3 protein: CASSFRGVGNTIYF. In DNA form, the CDR3 reads TGTGCCAGCAGCTTCCGCGGGGTTGGAAACACCATATATTTT.

V usage is TRBV7-3 and J usage is TRBJ1-1, with TRBD1 matching 11 bases. Germline trimming cut 3 bases from V and 10 bases from J; bases unmatched to any gene: 4. Germline assignment: CDR1 SGHTA and CDR2 FQGTGA. The CDR3 covers 13 residues. CDR3 in amino acids: CASSLGTGGAAFF. For the CDR3, the DNA is TGTGCCAGCAGCTTGGGGACAGGGGGTGCAGCTTTCTTT.

The rearrangement links TRBV10-3 to TRBJ2-7, with D maybe TRBD2 (5 bases). Trimming shortened V by 0 bases and J by 1 base, and 10 bases separated the two germline ends. Germline V gives CDR1 ENHRY, CDR2 SYGVKD. CDR3 length: 15 residues. CDR3 residues: CAISESPGGSYEQYF. The DNA for the CDR3 is TGTGCCATCAGTGAGTCTCCGGGCGGGTCCTACGAGCAGTACTTC.